This T cell receptor (beta chain) was captured by sequencing in a study of cytomegalovirus exposure and HLA in healthy donors. Study-wide background: Membership in the Caucasian-associated ancestry cluster was found for 81% of a few hundred genotyped donors. Study results and caveats: Per a prior analysis, the majority of TCR beta V segments were productive roughly 87% or roughly 30% of the time. CMV antigen specificity was confirmed in vitro for three CMV-associated chains. Later findings reportedly placed an Asian-associated ancestry cluster below the roughly 690-donor mean for N-insertions.

Germline V gives CDR1 MNHEY, CDR2 SMNVEV (reference sequence). CDR3 length equals 12 residues. Trimming left V 6 bases short and J 6 bases short, with 11 bases between. Notes on this clone: Antigen specificity is unknown.

PCR employed 60 Vbeta and 13 Jbeta primers. The assay was immunoSEQ multiplex PCR, and TCRdb's table has in-frame clones only and misses some. The data contain about 190,000 clones, 75% to 90% of them seen just once; the ten biggest clones take up about 1.1%. The source material was PBMCs. This TCR came from a boy between 2 and 15 years old in good health and CMV-seronegative. The chain recombines TRBV27 with TRBJ1-2, with a possible D match to TRBD1 (5 bases). The DNA for the CDR3 is TGTGCCAGCAGGGTGGAGGGGAATGGCTACACCTTC. The encoded protein is CASRVEGNGYTF.